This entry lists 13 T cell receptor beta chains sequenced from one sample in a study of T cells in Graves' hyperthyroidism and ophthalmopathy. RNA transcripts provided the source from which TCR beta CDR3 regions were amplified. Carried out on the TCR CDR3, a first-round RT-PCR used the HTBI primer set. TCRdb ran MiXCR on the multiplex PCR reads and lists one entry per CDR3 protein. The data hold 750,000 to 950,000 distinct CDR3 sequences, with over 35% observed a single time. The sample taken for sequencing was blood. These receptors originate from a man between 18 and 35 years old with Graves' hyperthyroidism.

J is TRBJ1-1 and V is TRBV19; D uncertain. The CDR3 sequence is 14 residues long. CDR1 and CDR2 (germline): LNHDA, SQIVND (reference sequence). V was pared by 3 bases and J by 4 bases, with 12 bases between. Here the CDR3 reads CASSITMESTEAFF. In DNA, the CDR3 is TGTGCCAGTAGTATTACGATGGAGAGCACTGAAGCTTTCTTT.

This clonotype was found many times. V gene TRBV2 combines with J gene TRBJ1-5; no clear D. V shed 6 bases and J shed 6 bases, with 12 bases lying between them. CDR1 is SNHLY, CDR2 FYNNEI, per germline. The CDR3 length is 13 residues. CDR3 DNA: TGTGCCAGCAGCCCCAGATGGGTTCAGCCCCAGCATTTT. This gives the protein CASSPRWVQPQHF.

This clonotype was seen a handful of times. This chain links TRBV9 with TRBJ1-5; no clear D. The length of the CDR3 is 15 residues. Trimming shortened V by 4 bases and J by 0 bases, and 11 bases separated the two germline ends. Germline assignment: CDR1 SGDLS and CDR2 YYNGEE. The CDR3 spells CASSPWEDSNQPQHF. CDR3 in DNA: TGTGCCAGCAGCCCATGGGAGGATAGCAATCAGCCCCAGCATTTT.

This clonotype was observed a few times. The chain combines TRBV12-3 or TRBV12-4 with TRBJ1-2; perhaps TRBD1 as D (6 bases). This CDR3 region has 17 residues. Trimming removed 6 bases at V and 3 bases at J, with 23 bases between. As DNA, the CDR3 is TGTGCCAGCAGCCAAGGTCACGGGGCAGGGGCGGACTATGGCTACACCTTC. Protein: CASSQGHGAGADYGYTF.

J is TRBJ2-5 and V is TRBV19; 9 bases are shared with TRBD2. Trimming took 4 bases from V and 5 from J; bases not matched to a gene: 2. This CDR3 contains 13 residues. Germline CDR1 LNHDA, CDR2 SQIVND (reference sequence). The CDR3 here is CASSSGRAETQYF. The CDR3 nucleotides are TGTGCCAGTAGTAGCGGGAGGGCCGAGACCCAGTACTTC.

CDR3 in amino acids: CASNPEGGPYEQYF. The CDR3 bases are TGTGCCAGCAATCCCGAAGGGGGCCCCTACGAGCAGTACTTC. The J gene is TRBJ2-7, the V gene TRBV6-1; 7 bases are shared with TRBD1. CDR3 length: 14 amino acids. Trimming took 7 bases from V and 2 from J; bases not matched to a gene: 8. Germline CDR1 reads MNHNS; CDR2 reads SASEGT.

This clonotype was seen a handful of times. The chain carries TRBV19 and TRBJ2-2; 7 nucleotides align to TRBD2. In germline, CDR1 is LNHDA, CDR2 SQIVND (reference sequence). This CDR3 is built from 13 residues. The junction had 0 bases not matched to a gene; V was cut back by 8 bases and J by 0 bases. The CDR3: CASLAANTGELFF. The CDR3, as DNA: TGTGCCAGTCTAGCGGCGAACACCGGGGAGCTGTTTTTT.

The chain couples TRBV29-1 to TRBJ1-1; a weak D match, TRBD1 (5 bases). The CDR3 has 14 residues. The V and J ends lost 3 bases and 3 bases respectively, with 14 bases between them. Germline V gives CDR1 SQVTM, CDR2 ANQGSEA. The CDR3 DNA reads TGCAGCGTTGATCGCGGGGGGAGCCACACTGAAGCTTTCTTT. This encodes CSVDRGGSHTEAFF. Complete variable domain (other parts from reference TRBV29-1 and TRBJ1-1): SAVISQKPSRDICQRGTSLTIQCQVDSQVTMMFWYRQQPGQSLTLIATANQGSEATYESGFVIDKFPISRPNLTFSTLTVSNMSPEDSSIYLCSVDRGGSHTEAFFGQGTRLTVV.

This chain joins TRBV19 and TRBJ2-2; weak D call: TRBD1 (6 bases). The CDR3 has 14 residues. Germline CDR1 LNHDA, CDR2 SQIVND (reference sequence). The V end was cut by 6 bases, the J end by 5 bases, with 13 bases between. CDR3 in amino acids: CASSPGERTGELFF. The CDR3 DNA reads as TGTGCCAGTAGCCCAGGGGAGAGGACCGGGGAGCTGTTTTTT.

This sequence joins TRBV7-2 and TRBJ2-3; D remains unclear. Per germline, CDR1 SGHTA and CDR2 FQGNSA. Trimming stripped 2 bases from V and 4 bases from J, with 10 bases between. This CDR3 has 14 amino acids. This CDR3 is CASSLWVPPDTQYF. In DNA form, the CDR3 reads TGTGCCAGCAGCTTATGGGTCCCCCCAGATACGCAGTATTTT.

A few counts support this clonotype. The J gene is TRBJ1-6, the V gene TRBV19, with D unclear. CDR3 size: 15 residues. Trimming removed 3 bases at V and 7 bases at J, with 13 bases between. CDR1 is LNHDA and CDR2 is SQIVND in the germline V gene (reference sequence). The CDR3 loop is CASSIDGNGNSPLHF. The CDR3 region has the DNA TGTGCCAGTAGTATTGATGGAAACGGGAATTCACCCCTCCACTTT.

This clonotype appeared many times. As DNA, the CDR3 is TGCGCCAGCAGCCCGATGACGAGTCCAGGTGACACTGAAGCTTTCTTT. Protein sequence: CASSPMTSPGDTEAFF. V gene TRBV5-1 combines with J gene TRBJ1-1; D is undetermined. CDR3 length: 16 amino acids. Germline V gives CDR1 SGHRS, CDR2 YFSETQ. V was cut by 4 bases and J by 3 bases, with 19 bases left in between.

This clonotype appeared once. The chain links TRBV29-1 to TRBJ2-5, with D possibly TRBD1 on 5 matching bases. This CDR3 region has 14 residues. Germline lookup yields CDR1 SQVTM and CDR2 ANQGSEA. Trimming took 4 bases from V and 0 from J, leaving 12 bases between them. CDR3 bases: TGCAGCGTTGCGGACATTGGGGACCAAGAGACCCAGTACTTC. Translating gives CSVADIGDQETQYF.